This TCR beta chain was retrieved from a study of follicular helper T cells after annual influenza vaccination. Overall study findings and caveats: Recurrent ICOS+CD38+ cTfh clonotypes included tetramer and AIM influenza-specific ones.

The ends were cut back, 1 base at V and 0 bases at J, with 11 bases in the middle. The germline gives CDR1 SGHRS, CDR2 YFSETQ. This CDR3 has 17 amino acids. Clones were read by immunoSEQ multiplex PCR, and TCRdb kept only the in-frame ones, dropping some. The sample has more than 10,000 clones; more than 75% are singletons. As for time point: 2014-2015 season, pre-vaccination. Adults received seasonal inactivated influenza vaccine, with sorted blood CD4 subsets sequenced before and after. Worth noting for this clone: What it binds is not known.

This sequence was found in an adult who received the influenza vaccine. The chain recombines TRBV5-1 with TRBJ2-6, with a tentative D call TRBD1 (5 bases). The specimen was CXCR5- memory CD4+ T cells sorted from blood, collected on the day of influenza vaccination. This chain's CDR3 is CASSLRQPGSGANVLTF. The CDR3 coding sequence is TGCGCCAGCAGCTTGCGACAGCCCGGCTCTGGGGCCAACGTCCTGACTTTC. Full variable domain (missing parts from reference TRBV5-1 and TRBJ2-6): KAGVTQTPRYLIKTRGQQVTLSCSPISGHRSVSWYQQTPGQGLQFLFEYFSETQRNKGNFPGRFSGRQFSNSRSEMNVSTLELGDSALYLCASSLRQPGSGANVLTFGAGSRLTVL.